One and the same sample provided the 8 T cell receptor beta chains below, sequenced in a study of tissue T cells after allogeneic stem cell transplantation. The protocol was immunoSEQ multiplex PCR, while the TCRdb copy is restricted to in-frame clones and leaves out a portion. Among about 1,700 clones, roughly 45% were seen once, and the ten largest hold 20% to 25%. The time point was: mouse harvest day 14 after allogeneic transplant. Tail vein injection delivered 10^7 T-cell-depleted bone marrow cells and 10^6 splenic CD5+ T cells. The sequenced sample consisted of gut tissue. The origin of the receptors is a female BALB/c mouse given C57BL/6 T cells with graft-versus-host disease after an allogeneic hematopoietic cell transplant.

Remarks on this clone: Gene names are the mouse ones. The missing CDR3 end, 1 residue past where the read stops, is filled in from the germline J gene. V and J are TRBV26 and TRBJ2-5; 8 nucleotides line up with TRBD2. The CDR3 extends over 14 amino acids. V shed 3 bases, J shed 3 bases, and the junction held 2 bases outside the gene matches. CDR1 is KGHPV, CDR2 FQNQEV, per germline (reference sequence). CDR3: CASSLDWGQDTQYF. Incomplete CDR3 DNA: TGTGCCAGCAGTCTCGACTGGGGACAAGACACCCAGTAC.

By sample share, this clone is large. Gene names denote mouse genes. From the germline J gene comes the end of the CDR3, since the read stops 1 residue before it. V usage is TRBV17 and J usage is TRBJ2-1; D might be TRBD1 (6 bases). The CDR3 covers 14 residues. Germline CDR1 MNHDT, CDR2 YYDKIL. V lost 5 bases to trimming and J lost 1 base, with 9 bases between them. The CDR3 bases that were read are TGTGCTAGCAGTCCCGACAGGAACTATGCTGAGCAGTTC. It codes for CASSPDRNYAEQF. The entire CDR3 protein reads CASSPDRNYAEQFF.

This clone has only a few counts. These gene names are mouse names. The CDR3 is cut off 1 residue early in the read; its end comes from the germline J gene. The chain recombines TRBV12-1 with TRBJ2-1; TRBD2 matches 8 bases. CDR1 and CDR2 (germline): SGHSN, HYEKVE. The CDR3 extends over 16 amino acids. With V trimmed by 0 bases and J by 0 bases, 3 bases remained unmatched. The CDR3 loop is CASSLDGLGNYAEQFF. Incomplete CDR3 DNA: TGTGCCAGCTCTCTCGACGGACTGGGTAACTATGCTGAGCAGTTC. Supplemented by reference TRBV12-1 and TRBJ2-1, the full variable domain reads DSGVVQSPRHIIKEKGGRSVLTCIPISGHSNVVWYQQTLGKELKFLIQHYEKVERDKGFLPSRFSVQQFDDYHSEMNMSALELEDSAMYFCASSLDGLGNYAEQFFGPGTRLTVL.

In the case of this clone: Gene names follow the mouse nomenclature. The sequence runs out 1 residue before the end of the CDR3; the remainder is reconstructed from the germline J gene. The V and J genes are TRBV15 and TRBJ1-3, with TRBD1 matching over 7 bases. The CDR3 covers 16 residues. Losses at the gene ends were 1 base for V and 2 bases for J; bases not matched to a gene: 5. From germline, CDR1 is SGHND and CDR2 FRSKSL. The CDR3 DNA, read in part, is TGTGCCAGCAGTTTAGGAGGGGGCGCGGCTGGAAATACGCTCTAT. It encodes CASSLGGGAAGNTLY. The full CDR3 reads CASSLGGGAAGNTLYF. Full variable domain (missing parts from reference TRBV15 and TRBJ1-3): DAGVTQTPRHEVAEKGQTIILKCEPVSGHNDLFWYRQTKIQGLELLSYFRSKSLMEDGGAFKDRFKAEMLNSSFSTLKIQPTEPKDSAVYLCASSLGGGAAGNTLYFGEGSRLIVV.

As concerns this clone: The genes and germline here are from mouse. The read terminates 1 residue before the CDR3 end, so the remaining end is supplied by the germline J gene. The chain carries TRBV31 and TRBJ2-7; D may be TRBD2 (6 bases). The V and J ends lost 0 bases and 4 bases respectively, with 10 bases between them. The CDR3 length is 13 residues. CDR1 and CDR2 (germline): GKSSPN, SITVG. The CDR3 sequence: CAWSLPGTYEQYF. The CDR3 DNA, read in part, is TGTGCCTGGAGTCTACCTGGGACTTATGAACAGTAC.

Remarks on this clone: Gene names are mouse gene names. The CDR3 end falls 1 residue outside the read, so it is completed with the germline J gene. The rearrangement links TRBV26 to TRBJ1-1; 7 bases align to TRBD1. The CDR3 contains 14 residues. Germline loops: CDR1 KGHPV, CDR2 FQNQEV (reference sequence). J was trimmed by 0 bases and V by 5 bases; bases with no gene match: 3. CDR3 residues: CASSIQGANTEVFF. The covered CDR3 bases are TGTGCCAGCAGTATTCAGGGGGCAAACACAGAAGTCTTC.

With respect to this clone: Genes and germline come from the mouse. Read coverage stops 1 residue before the CDR3 terminus; the germline J gene supplies the remainder. This chain uses TRBV12-2 with TRBJ2-4; 8 bases map to TRBD1. The germline V gene encodes CDR1 SGHLS and CDR2 HYDKME. With V trimmed by 0 bases and J by 7 bases, 2 bases remained unmatched. The length of the CDR3 is 13 residues. The CDR3 bases that were read are TGTGCCAGCTCTCTCGACAGGGGAGACACCTTGTAC. It specifies CASSLDRGDTLY. The whole CDR3 protein is CASSLDRGDTLYF.

On this clone itself: Gene names follow the mouse nomenclature. The CDR3 end is not reached by the read, which stops 1 residue before it; the germline J gene fills it in. This chain uses TRBV26 with TRBJ2-1; 12 nucleotides agree with TRBD1. Trimming cost V 4 bases and J 6 bases; bases outside gene matches: 1. CDR1 and CDR2 (germline): KGHPV, FQNQEV (reference sequence). The CDR3 extends over 14 amino acids. The sequenced part of the CDR3 DNA is TGTGCCAGCAGTCGGGACAGGGGGCGTGCTGAGCAGTTC. Its translation is CASSRDRGRAEQF. The entire CDR3 reads CASSRDRGRAEQFF.